The 2 T cell receptor beta chains presented below share a single source sample, sequenced in a study of tumor and adjacent non-tumor tissue in lung cancer. A modified ARM-PCR protocol with three rounds of nested PCR amplified TCRbeta. TCRdb analysed the multiplex PCR reads with MiXCR anew, one entry per CDR3 protein. This table has about 60,000 distinct CDR3 sequences, roughly 57% appearing once. RNA was extracted from bulk tissue without any cell sorting. Distant lung tissue was collected more than 3 cm away from the tumor edge. Sequencing was done on a sample of distant non-tumor lung tissue. Source of these receptors: a man between 70 and 80 years old with non-small cell lung cancer.

This clonotype has a count of ten or more. The chain couples TRBV29-1 to TRBJ1-2; D may be TRBD1 (5 bases). Germline values: CDR1 SQVTM, CDR2 ANQGSEA. The V end was cut by 5 bases, the J end by 4 bases, with 20 bases between. The CDR3 loop spans 15 amino acids. This CDR3 is CSVYDLTVFGYGYTF. The DNA of the CDR3 is TGCAGCGTTTACGATCTGACAGTGTTTGGCTATGGCTACACCTTC.

This clonotype appeared many times. The chain employs TRBV12-3 or TRBV12-4 and TRBJ2-1, with a possible D match to TRBD2 (5 bases). The ends were cut back, 4 bases at V and 8 bases at J, with 15 bases in the middle. The CDR3 loop spans 14 amino acids. The CDR3 is CASSYRTGPHEQFF. The CDR3 region has the DNA TGTGCCAGCAGTTACCGGACTGGCCCCCATGAGCAGTTCTTC.